One sample yielded the 32 T cell receptor beta chains listed below, sequenced in a study of T cells in Graves' hyperthyroidism and ophthalmopathy. TCR beta CDR3 sequences were amplified from RNA transcripts. The HTBI set primed first-round TCR CDR3 RT-PCR. In TCRdb, the multiplex PCR reads were re-called with MiXCR into one record per CDR3 protein. The sample holds approximately 600,000 distinct CDR3 sequences; roughly 20% are singletons and the top ten take around a third. The sequenced sample was blood. All receptors come from a man younger than 40 with Graves' ophthalmopathy.

This clonotype occurred many times. The CDR3 DNA reads as TGTGCCAGCTCCTGGGGACGGAACACAGATACGCAGTATTTT. Its protein product is CASSWGRNTDTQYF. The gene calls are TRBV18 and TRBJ2-3; D is possibly TRBD1 or TRBD2 (5 bases each). Germline CDR1 KGHSH, CDR2 LQKENI. V lost 6 bases, J lost 2 bases, and 12 bases lay in between. This CDR3 has 14 amino acids.

Judged by abundance, this clonotype is medium-sized (0.01 to 0.1%). J is TRBJ2-3 and V is TRBV6-1, with a tentative D call TRBD1 (6 bases). Germline V lookup: CDR1 MNHNS, CDR2 SASEGT. The CDR3 is 16 amino acids. Trimming shortened V by 4 bases and J by 1 base, and 15 bases separated the two germline ends. The CDR3 here is CASSGPQGDGTDTQYF. In DNA, the CDR3 is TGTGCCAGCAGTGGCCCACAGGGAGACGGCACAGATACGCAGTATTTT.

This chain uses TRBV5-1 with TRBJ2-2; D is uncertain. Trimming took off 6 bases at V and 6 bases at J, with 9 bases between the two ends. This CDR3 comprises 12 residues. Germline assignment: CDR1 SGHRS and CDR2 YFSETQ. CDR3 amino acids: CASTSGPGELFF. CDR3 bases: TGCGCCAGCACCTCCGGTCCCGGGGAGCTGTTTTTT.

The V and J genes are TRBV28 and TRBJ1-1; no clear D. Between the trimmed V and J ends, which lost 4 bases and 5 bases, there was a span of 11 bases. The V gene's germline CDR1 is MDHEN and CDR2 SYDVKM. The CDR3 extends over 13 amino acids. CDR3 sequence (DNA): TGTGCCAGCAGTTGGACGCCTGGGACTGAAGCTTTCTTT. Translating gives CASSWTPGTEAFF.

The J gene is TRBJ2-1, the V gene TRBV20-1; 11 bases fit TRBD2. Germline V CDR1 and CDR2: DFQATT, SNEGSKA (reference sequence). J gave up 0 bases and V 0 bases, and 10 bases lay outside the gene matches. The CDR3 sequence is 19 residues long. The CDR3 nucleotides read TGCAGTGCTAGAGATCGACTAGCGGGATCCCCGAGCTCCTACAATGAGCAGTTCTTC. As protein: CSARDRLAGSPSSYNEQFF.

The chain carries TRBV28 and TRBJ1-1; TRBD1 might be the D (5 bases). The CDR3 sequence is 10 residues long. Germline CDR1 MDHEN, CDR2 SYDVKM. The V end was cut by 5 bases, the J end by 11 bases, with 9 bases between. CDR3 protein: CASSRQTAFF. Written as DNA, the CDR3 is TGTGCCAGCAGTCGACAGACGGCTTTCTTT.

The rearrangement joins TRBV19 to TRBJ1-4; TRBD1 might be the D (5 bases). This CDR3 is built from 13 residues. Germline V gives CDR1 LNHDA, CDR2 SQIVND (reference sequence). V was cut by 5 bases and J by 8 bases, with 12 bases left in between. The CDR3, as DNA: TGTGCCAGTAGTTCCGGGACGAGAGAAAAACTGTTTTTT. Translating gives CASSSGTREKLFF.

The V and J genes are TRBV7-9 and TRBJ2-7, with 13 positions matching TRBD2. V shed 5 bases, J shed 7 bases, and the junction held 11 bases outside the gene matches. Germline V CDR1 and CDR2: SEHNR, FQNEAQ (reference sequence). The CDR3 is made up of 16 amino acids. The CDR3 loop is CASSHWGLAGTREQYF. Written as DNA, the CDR3 is TGTGCCAGCAGCCACTGGGGACTAGCGGGAACCAGGGAGCAGTACTTC.

The chain carries TRBV12-3 or TRBV12-4 and TRBJ1-5, with TRBD1 matching 12 bases. The length of the CDR3 is 17 residues. The J segment lost 6 bases and the V segment lost 1 base, leaving 7 bases of the junction unmatched. For the CDR3, the DNA is TGTGCCAGCAGTTTAGGTGGGGGACAGGGGGCGAGTCAGCCCCAGCATTTT. Protein: CASSLGGGQGASQPQHF.

This chain uses TRBV7-8 with TRBJ2-5; TRBD2 is a possible D gene (5 bases). The CDR3 totals 17 residues. V shed 1 base and J shed 4 bases, with 19 bases lying between them. Germline V gene sequence: CDR1 SGHVS, CDR2 FQNEAQ. CDR3 region: CASSLDSPRRSRETQYF. CDR3 nucleotides: TGTGCCAGCAGCTTAGACTCCCCAAGGAGGTCGAGAGAGACCCAGTACTTC.

This clonotype was counted between two and nine times. The rearrangement uses TRBV7-3 and TRBJ2-6; 10 nucleotides align to TRBD1. With 5 bases clipped from V and 3 bases from J, the junction kept 10 bases outside the gene matches. Germline lookup yields CDR1 SGHTA and CDR2 FQGTGA. CDR3 length equals 18 residues. In nucleotides, the CDR3 is TGTGCCAGCAGCAGCACATCGACAGGGGGCGGTGGGGCCAACGTCCTGACTTTC. The encoded protein is CASSSTSTGGGGANVLTF.

The chain recombines TRBV4-1 with TRBJ2-7; perhaps TRBD1 as D (5 bases). Germline lookup yields CDR1 MGHRA and CDR2 YSYEKL. Trimming shortened V by 1 base and J by 3 bases, and 10 bases separated the two germline ends. This CDR3 contains 14 residues. In nucleotides, the CDR3 is TGCGCCAGCAGCCAAGTACCGACAGACTACGAGCAGTACTTC. This encodes CASSQVPTDYEQYF.

This clonotype was seen only a few times. The rearrangement joins TRBV4-3 to TRBJ1-4; D not certain. The CDR3 sequence is 16 residues long. Germline V CDR1 and CDR2: LGHNA, YSLEER. The V and J ends lost 0 bases and 1 base respectively, with 9 bases between them. The CDR3 sequence is CASSQDQWETNEKLFF. The CDR3 region has the DNA TGCGCCAGCAGCCAAGATCAGTGGGAAACTAATGAAAAACTGTTTTTT.

This clonotype was seen ten or more times. The rearrangement joins TRBV28 to TRBJ1-2; TRBD1 might be the D (6 bases). The length of the CDR3 is 13 residues. The germline V and J ends were trimmed by 5 bases and 2 bases, with 9 bases remaining between them. Germline CDR1 is MDHEN and CDR2 is SYDVKM. CDR3: CASSDRRNYGYTF. The CDR3 DNA is TGTGCCAGCAGTGACAGGCGCAACTATGGCTACACCTTC.

This clonotype was recorded many times. V gene TRBV5-1 combines with J gene TRBJ1-5; 7 bases agree with TRBD1. There are 10 residues in the CDR3. The V and J ends lost 5 bases and 13 bases, in that order; junction bases with no gene match: 3. The germline V gene encodes CDR1 SGHRS and CDR2 YFSETQ. CDR3 protein: CASSRDRQHF. The CDR3 DNA reads as TGCGCCAGCAGTCGGGACAGACAGCATTTT.

V is TRBV12-3 or TRBV12-4 and J is TRBJ2-5; D gene ambiguous. The CDR3 has 15 residues. V lost 6 bases and J lost 3, with 17 bases in between. The CDR3 loop is CASRAQAGWEETQYF. In nucleotides, the CDR3 is TGTGCCAGCAGGGCCCAGGCTGGGTGGGAAGAGACCCAGTACTTC.

On this clonotype itself: A read error may be the cause here, since a much bigger clone is one base away. The rearrangement joins TRBV11-2 to TRBJ2-2, with D perhaps matching TRBD1 (6 bases). CDR3 length equals 12 residues. The germline gives CDR1 SGHAT, CDR2 FQNNGV. CDR3 DNA sequence: TGTGCCAGCAGCCGGGACACCGGGGAGCTGGTTTTT. Its protein is CASSRDTGELVF.

There are many counts of this clonotype. The J gene is TRBJ2-2, the V gene TRBV3-1; weak D call: TRBD2 (5 bases). V was cut by 4 bases and J by 7 bases, with 13 bases left in between. The germline CDR1 and CDR2 sequences are LGHDT and YNNKEL (reference sequence). This CDR3 has 14 residues. CDR3 bases: TGTGCCAGCAGCCCGGGGATGGCTAGCGGGGAGCTGTTTTTT. Translation gives CASSPGMASGELFF.

This clonotype was recorded many times. V usage is TRBV27 and J usage is TRBJ2-7, with D perhaps matching TRBD2 (6 bases). Trimming shortened V by 3 bases and J by 2 bases, and 11 bases separated the two germline ends. Germline CDR1 MNHEY, CDR2 SMNVEV (reference sequence). The CDR3 extends over 14 amino acids. CDR3 loop: CASSFWGVPYEQYF. CDR3 DNA: TGTGCCAGCAGTTTCTGGGGGGTCCCCTACGAGCAGTACTTC.

The J gene is TRBJ1-3, the V gene TRBV19; D remains ambiguous. Trimming stripped 5 bases from V and 0 bases from J, with 17 bases between. Germline values: CDR1 LNHDA, CDR2 SQIVND (reference sequence). The CDR3 sequence is 17 residues long. This chain's CDR3 is CASSARHGRLSGNTIYF. CDR3 DNA sequence: TGTGCCAGTAGTGCCCGCCATGGACGGCTCTCTGGAAACACCATATATTTT.

This sequence joins TRBV15 and TRBJ1-4; weak D call: TRBD1 (5 bases). The V gene's germline CDR1 is LNHNV and CDR2 YYDKDF (reference sequence). CDR3 length: 15 amino acids. Deletions cut 0 bases from V and 7 bases from J, with 12 bases between. The CDR3 here is CATSRERKGSEKLFF. The CDR3 DNA reads TGTGCCACCAGCAGAGAGCGGAAGGGGAGTGAAAAACTGTTTTTT.

This clonotype has a count of ten or more. V and J are TRBV3-1 and TRBJ1-1; no clear D gene. From germline, CDR1 is LGHDT and CDR2 YNNKEL (reference sequence). CDR3 length: 11 residues. Trimming took off 6 bases at V and 3 bases at J, with 5 bases between the two ends. In DNA, the CDR3 is TGTGCCAGCAGTAGGGACACTGAAGCTTTCTTT. Its protein is CASSRDTEAFF.

The rearrangement links TRBV4-3 to TRBJ2-1; D gene unclear. Germline CDR1 is LGHNA and CDR2 is YSLEER. The V and J ends lost 1 base and 12 bases respectively, with 13 bases between them. The CDR3 contains 13 residues. This CDR3 is CASSQGTAYPQFF. The CDR3 DNA is TGCGCCAGCAGCCAAGGTACCGCCTACCCGCAGTTCTTC.

This clonotype was detected ten times or more. The CDR3 is CASAPIGTPNRFGGYTF. CDR3 nucleotide sequence: TGTGCCAGCGCCCCGATTGGGACGCCGAATCGATTCGGGGGCTACACCTTC. The V call is TRBV2, the J call TRBJ1-2; D may be TRBD1 (5 bases). The CDR3 sequence is 17 residues long. Germline CDR1 reads SNHLY; CDR2 reads FYNNEI. Trimming stripped 8 bases from V and 8 bases from J, with 30 bases between.

Comment on this clonotype: A much larger clone is a single base away; this may be a read error. The rearrangement links TRBV7-9 to TRBJ2-7, with 8 bases aligning to TRBD2. The CDR3 sequence is 13 residues long. CDR1 is SEHNR, CDR2 FQNEAQ, per germline (reference sequence). Germline trimming cut 9 bases from V and 6 bases from J; bases unmatched to any gene: 10. The CDR3 is CASGGSGTPEQYF. In DNA form, the CDR3 reads TGTGCCAGTGGAGGTAGCGGGACCCCCGAGCAGTACTTC.

This clonotype came up a few times. V is TRBV20-1 and J is TRBJ2-5; the D gene is possibly TRBD2 (7 bases). There are 13 residues in the CDR3. Between the trimmed V and J ends, which lost 3 bases and 4 bases, there was a span of 12 bases. The germline V gene encodes CDR1 DFQATT and CDR2 SNEGSKA (reference sequence). This CDR3 is CSASYREGETQYF. CDR3 in DNA: TGCAGTGCTAGTTACAGGGAGGGAGAGACCCAGTACTTC.

The V call is TRBV5-4, the J call TRBJ2-1, with 8 bases identical to TRBD2. The CDR3 is made up of 15 amino acids. In germline, CDR1 is SGHNT, CDR2 YYREEE (reference sequence). Trimming took 0 bases from V and 9 from J; bases not matched to a gene: 8. CDR3: CASSLGLAGTREQFF. In nucleotides, the CDR3 is TGTGCCAGCAGCTTGGGGTTAGCGGGGACTCGTGAGCAGTTCTTC.

This clonotype came up a few times. The chain joins TRBV6-1 to TRBJ2-3, with D unclear. Germline assignment: CDR1 MNHNS and CDR2 SASEGT. This CDR3 has 15 amino acids. V was trimmed by 1 base and J by 4 bases, leaving 12 bases between them. The CDR3: CASSEEFGSPDTQYF. The CDR3, as DNA: TGTGCCAGCAGTGAAGAGTTCGGTTCCCCAGATACGCAGTATTTT.

This clonotype occurred a few times. The chain combines TRBV20-1 with TRBJ2-3; D is uncertain. The V and J ends lost 8 bases and 0 bases respectively, with 15 bases between them. The CDR3 length is 14 residues. The germline CDR1 and CDR2 sequences are DFQATT and SNEGSKA (reference sequence). For the CDR3, the DNA is TGCAGTTGTGAGTCTAGGGATAGCACAGATACGCAGTATTTT. It is translated as CSCESRDSTDTQYF.

This clonotype has ten or more counts. This rearrangement joins TRBV10-1 to TRBJ2-1, with 8 bases fitting TRBD2. The length of the CDR3 is 17 residues. Looked up from germline, CDR1 is WNHNN and CDR2 is SYGVQD (reference sequence). The V gene end was trimmed by 0 bases and the J gene end by 3 bases; junction bases not matched to a gene: 7. Here the CDR3 DNA reads TGCGCCAGCAGTGAGTCGAGACTAGCGAGAGACTACAATGAGCAGTTCTTC. Encoded protein: CASSESRLARDYNEQFF.

The rearrangement links TRBV20-1 to TRBJ1-2; 9 positions match TRBD1. The ends lost 6 bases at V and 8 bases at J; junction bases unmatched: 10. This CDR3 comprises 13 residues. Germline CDR1 reads DFQATT; CDR2 reads SNEGSKA (reference sequence). Here the CDR3 reads CSADRDRDIGYTF. The CDR3 DNA follows: TGCAGTGCCGACCGGGACAGGGATATCGGCTACACCTTC.

This clonotype was seen more than once but under ten times. The chain recombines TRBV20-1 with TRBJ2-7; 12 positions match TRBD2. The length of the CDR3 is 15 residues. The germline CDR1 and CDR2 sequences are DFQATT and SNEGSKA (reference sequence). V lost 3 bases, J lost 5 bases, and 8 bases stayed unmatched. The CDR3 DNA is TGCAGTGCTAGTACGACTAGCGGGAGTTTCCACGAGCAGTACTTC. This sequence encodes CSASTTSGSFHEQYF.